These T cell receptor beta chains were read from a single sample in a study of blood T cell repertoires in COVID-19. Sequenced by immunoSEQ multiplex PCR; TCRdb stores in-frame clones only, minus some. This table has more than 150,000 clones, around 80% appearing once. What was sequenced was peripheral blood. The receptor source for this set is a man aged 30 to 39 with active or convalescent COVID-19. Both conserved end residues are part of each CDR3. Fields, in order: clone size, D gene, V gene, J gene, CDR3 protein, CDR3 DNA. The D gene is left open where the match is weak. The size entry is marked missing in some rows and otherwise reads once, few, many or a size class.

clone_size: NA
d_call: TRBD2
v_call: TRBV27
j_call: TRBJ2-1
cdr3_aa: CASADGLAGFFYNEQFF
cdr3_nt: TGTGCCAGCGCCGACGGACTAGCGGGTTTCTTCTACAATGAGCAGTTCTTC

clone_size: NA
d_call: TRBD2
v_call: TRBV10-3
j_call: TRBJ2-5
cdr3_aa: CAISERSMAGGRQETQYF
cdr3_nt: TGTGCCATCAGTGAGCGTAGTATGGCGGGAGGGCGGCAAGAGACCCAGTACTTC

clone_size: NA
d_call: NA
v_call: TRBV4-3
j_call: TRBJ2-7
cdr3_aa: CASSQDSSYEQYF
cdr3_nt: TGCGCCAGCAGCCAAGACTCCTCCTACGAGCAGTACTTC

clone_size: NA
d_call: TRBD2
v_call: TRBV27
j_call: TRBJ2-7
cdr3_aa: CASSFLRGQFRLAGDGEQYF
cdr3_nt: TGTGCCAGCAGTTTCCTCCGCGGACAGTTTCGACTAGCGGGGGACGGCGAGCAGTACTTC

clone_size: NA
d_call: TRBD1
v_call: TRBV4-1
j_call: TRBJ1-4
cdr3_aa: CASSQDGGRGREKLFF
cdr3_nt: TGCGCCAGCAGCCAAGATGGTGGCAGGGGGCGAGAAAAACTGTTTTTT

clone_size: NA
d_call: TRBD2
v_call: TRBV3-1/TRBV3-2
j_call: TRBJ2-5
cdr3_aa: CASSQGPAGQETQYF
cdr3_nt: TGTGCCAGCAGCCAAGGCCCAGCGGGGCAAGAGACCCAGTACTTC

clone_size: NA
d_call: TRBD2
v_call: TRBV6-5
j_call: TRBJ2-1
cdr3_aa: CATSASGGVNEQFF
cdr3_nt: TGTGCCACCTCCGCTAGCGGGGGAGTCAATGAGCAGTTCTTC

clone_size: NA
d_call: NA
v_call: TRBV2
j_call: TRBJ2-1
cdr3_aa: CASSVPVGDNEQFF
cdr3_nt: TGTGCCAGCAGTGTACCAGTAGGGGACAATGAGCAGTTCTTC

clone_size: NA
d_call: TRBD1
v_call: TRBV27
j_call: TRBJ1-1
cdr3_aa: CASSFKTGGTEAFF
cdr3_nt: TGTGCCAGCAGCTTCAAGACAGGGGGCACTGAAGCTTTCTTT

clone_size: NA
d_call: TRBD1
v_call: TRBV24-1
j_call: TRBJ1-2
cdr3_aa: CATSDAGQGDYNYGYTF
cdr3_nt: TGTGCCACCAGTGATGCGGGACAGGGGGATTATAACTATGGCTACACCTTC

clone_size: NA
d_call: NA
v_call: TRBV2
j_call: TRBJ2-1
cdr3_aa: CASRPGSYNEQFF
cdr3_nt: TGTGCCAGCAGACCCGGGAGCTACAATGAGCAGTTCTTC

clone_size: once
d_call: TRBD1
v_call: TRBV7-9
j_call: TRBJ1-1
cdr3_aa: CASSHGQGRNTEAFF
cdr3_nt: TGTGCCAGCAGCCACGGACAGGGGAGGAACACTGAAGCTTTCTTT

clone_size: few
d_call: TRBD1
v_call: TRBV7-2
j_call: TRBJ2-5
cdr3_aa: CASSFWTGSGETQYF
cdr3_nt: TGTGCCAGCAGCTTCTGGACAGGGTCAGGGGAGACCCAGTACTTC

clone_size: NA
d_call: TRBD1
v_call: TRBV27
j_call: TRBJ1-1
cdr3_aa: CASSLLTGGNTEAFF
cdr3_nt: TGTGCCAGCAGTCTGCTCACAGGGGGAAACACTGAAGCTTTCTTT

clone_size: NA
d_call: NA
v_call: TRBV2
j_call: TRBJ1-1
cdr3_aa: CASSVETGAFF
cdr3_nt: TGTGCCAGCAGTGTGGAGACTGGAGCTTTCTTT

clone_size: once
d_call: NA
v_call: TRBV3-1/TRBV3-2
j_call: TRBJ1-1
cdr3_aa: CASSPLRALTNTEAFF
cdr3_nt: TGTGCCAGCAGCCCGCTGCGGGCCCTGACGAACACTGAAGCTTTCTTT

clone_size: NA
d_call: NA
v_call: TRBV7-9
j_call: TRBJ2-5
cdr3_aa: CASSPQGETQYF
cdr3_nt: TGTGCCAGCAGCCCCCAGGGAGAGACCCAGTACTTC

clone_size: NA
d_call: NA
v_call: TRBV7-3
j_call: TRBJ1-6
cdr3_aa: CASSSGVGGNSPLHF
cdr3_nt: TGTGCCAGCAGCTCAGGGGTGGGTGGGAATTCACCCCTCCACTTT

clone_size: NA
d_call: NA
v_call: TRBV24-1
j_call: TRBJ1-1
cdr3_aa: CATSERDEAFF
cdr3_nt: TGTGCCACCAGCGAGAGGGATGAAGCTTTCTTT

clone_size: NA
d_call: TRBD1
v_call: TRBV2
j_call: TRBJ1-6
cdr3_aa: CASLGQGNSPLHF
cdr3_nt: TGTGCCAGCCTTGGACAGGGAAACTCACCCCTCCACTTT

clone_size: NA
d_call: TRBD1
v_call: TRBV5-1
j_call: TRBJ2-7
cdr3_aa: CASRATGANEQYF
cdr3_nt: TGCGCCAGCCGGGCGACAGGGGCAAACGAGCAGTACTTC

clone_size: NA
d_call: TRBD2
v_call: TRBV7-2
j_call: TRBJ2-7
cdr3_aa: CASSLALTSGFSYEQYF
cdr3_nt: TGTGCCAGCAGCTTAGCTTTGACTAGCGGATTCTCCTACGAGCAGTACTTC

clone_size: NA
d_call: TRBD2
v_call: TRBV30
j_call: TRBJ2-4
cdr3_aa: CAWSSTTGTSGTLQAKNIQYF
cdr3_nt: TGTGCCTGGAGTTCAACTACCGGGACTAGCGGGACCCTGCAAGCCAAAAACATTCAGTACTTC

clone_size: NA
d_call: NA
v_call: TRBV5-1
j_call: TRBJ1-3
cdr3_aa: CASSSGLLSSGNTIYF
cdr3_nt: TGCGCCAGCAGCTCGGGACTCCTGAGCTCTGGAAACACCATATATTTT

clone_size: NA
d_call: TRBD1
v_call: TRBV18
j_call: TRBJ2-5
cdr3_aa: CASSPRLLQGAGETQYF
cdr3_nt: TGTGCCAGCTCACCACGTCTCTTGCAGGGGGCAGGAGAGACCCAGTACTTC

clone_size: NA
d_call: NA
v_call: TRBV19
j_call: TRBJ2-7
cdr3_aa: CASSPSDSYEQYF
cdr3_nt: TGTGCCAGTAGTCCCTCGGACAGCTACGAGCAGTACTTC

clone_size: NA
d_call: NA
v_call: TRBV6-5
j_call: TRBJ2-1
cdr3_aa: CASSRTGRDEQFF
cdr3_nt: TGTGCCAGCAGTCGCACAGGAAGGGATGAGCAGTTCTTC

clone_size: NA
d_call: TRBD2
v_call: TRBV27
j_call: TRBJ2-7
cdr3_aa: CASSWREGLGYEQYF
cdr3_nt: TGTGCCAGCAGTTGGCGGGAGGGCCTTGGGTACGAGCAGTACTTC

clone_size: once
d_call: TRBD1
v_call: TRBV24-1
j_call: TRBJ1-4
cdr3_aa: CATPSPGTGNEKLFF
cdr3_nt: TGTGCCACCCCATCGCCCGGGACAGGCAATGAAAAACTGTTTTTT

clone_size: NA
d_call: NA
v_call: TRBV7-9
j_call: TRBJ2-1
cdr3_aa: CASSQPLSGNEQFF
cdr3_nt: TGTGCCAGCAGCCAACCTCTTAGCGGAAATGAGCAGTTCTTC

clone_size: few
d_call: NA
v_call: TRBV29-1
j_call: TRBJ2-3
cdr3_aa: CSLHGGATDTQYF
cdr3_nt: TGCAGCCTTCACGGCGGGGCCACAGATACGCAGTATTTT